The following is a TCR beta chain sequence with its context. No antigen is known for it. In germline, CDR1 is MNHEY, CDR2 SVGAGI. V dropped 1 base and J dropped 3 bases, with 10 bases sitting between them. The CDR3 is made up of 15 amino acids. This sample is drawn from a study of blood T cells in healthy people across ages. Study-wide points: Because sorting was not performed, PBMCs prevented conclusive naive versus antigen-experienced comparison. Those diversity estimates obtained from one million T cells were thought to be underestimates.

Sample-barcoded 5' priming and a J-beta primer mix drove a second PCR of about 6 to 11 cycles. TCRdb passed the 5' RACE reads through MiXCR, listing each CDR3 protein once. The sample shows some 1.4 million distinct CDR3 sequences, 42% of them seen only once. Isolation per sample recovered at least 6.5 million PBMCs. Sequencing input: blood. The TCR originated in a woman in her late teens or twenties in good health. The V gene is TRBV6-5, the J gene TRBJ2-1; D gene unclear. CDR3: CASSYLQKSYNEQFF. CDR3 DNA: TGTGCCAGCAGTTACTTACAAAAGAGCTACAATGAGCAGTTCTTC.